Below, one TCR beta chain is given with its context. Antigen: not known. This sample stems from a study of tumor and adjacent non-tumor tissue in lung cancer. No cell sorting was done before RNA was extracted from the tissue. The library came from three nested PCR rounds adapted from ARM-PCR protocols. Each CDR3 protein gets one entry after TCRdb re-called the multiplex PCR reads with MiXCR. The sample contains some 74,000 distinct CDR3 sequences, around 77% of which appear only once. CDR3 length: 14 residues. Germline V lookup: CDR1 LNHDA, CDR2 SQIVND (reference sequence). Trimming took 3 bases from V and 4 from J, leaving 11 bases between them. Study-wide results and caveats: Significantly higher TCR diversity was found in tumor than normal lung. Normal lung showed higher cumulative top 100 clone frequency than tumor.

The sequence was collected from a woman in her thirties or forties with non-small cell lung cancer. The gene calls are TRBV19 and TRBJ2-3; D is uncertain. Specimen: lung tumor tissue. The CDR3 DNA is TGTGCCAGTAGTATTGGGTCGGCGGCAGATACGCAGTATTTT. This encodes CASSIGSAADTQYF.